The 2 T cell receptor beta chains listed next were all sequenced from one sample in a study of T cell responses to AZD1222 COVID-19 vaccine. Using immunoSEQ multiplex PCR, the repertoire was profiled, and TCRdb retains in-frame clones only, with some absent. Of about 150,000 clones listed, 87% are singletons. Sequences were derived from peripheral blood, sampled 28 days after the second AZD1222 dose. The receptor set was obtained from an adult who received the AZD1222 COVID-19 vaccine.

The chain has TRBV2 and TRBJ2-5; TRBD2 aligns across 9 bases. Germline CDR1 reads SNHLY; CDR2 reads FYNNEI. V lost 7 bases to trimming and J lost 5 bases; unmatched junction nucleotides: 17. CDR3 size: 17 residues. Written as DNA, the CDR3 is TGTGCCAGCAAGGACGGTACCGCGGGAGGGCCGGAGGAGACCCAGTACTTC. As protein: CASKDGTAGGPEETQYF.

This clone appeared once. The chain couples TRBV21-1 to TRBJ2-2; the table's D gene call, TRBD2, was not cross checked with the DNA. TRBV21-1 is shown as a pseudogene. The CDR3 totals 20 residues. CDR3 sequence reads: CASSKAEAGEGNCGTGELFF. The CDR3 DNA reads TGTGCCAGCAGCAAAGCGGAGGCGGGAGAAGGGAATTGTGGCACCGGGGAGCTGTTTTTT.